The rows below give T cell receptor beta chains drawn from one sample of a study of control samples from healthy donors and cancer patients. The repertoire was sequenced with immunoSEQ multiplex PCR; TCRdb's copy has only in-frame clones and lacks some. Of fewer than 120,000 clones listed, approximately 90% are singletons. Sequenced material: PBMCs. These receptors all stem from a woman in her fifties or sixties with lung cancer. Both conserved end residues are part of each CDR3. The D gene is left open where the match is weak. Not all rows give a size; the values are once, few, many and, for expanded clones, a class.

cdr3_nt: TGCGCCAGCAGCCAGGCCACGGGACAGGGAGGTTCACCCCTCCACTTT; cdr3_aa: CASSQATGQGGSPLHF; v_call: TRBV4-3; clone_size: -; d_call: TRBD1; j_call: TRBJ1-6
cdr3_nt: TGTGCCAGCAATCGATTGCCTGGAAACACCATATATTTT; cdr3_aa: CASNRLPGNTIYF; v_call: TRBV6-6; clone_size: -; d_call: -; j_call: TRBJ1-3
cdr3_nt: TGTGCCAGCTCAGGGACTAGACCTGCCGGGGAGCTGTTTTTT; cdr3_aa: CASSGTRPAGELFF; v_call: TRBV18; clone_size: few; d_call: TRBD2; j_call: TRBJ2-2
cdr3_nt: TGTGCCAGCAGTTCATCGGGACAGAGGGAAAAACTGTTTTTT; cdr3_aa: CASSSSGQREKLFF; v_call: TRBV6-2/TRBV6-3; clone_size: -; d_call: TRBD1; j_call: TRBJ1-4
cdr3_nt: TGTGCCAGCCAGGGGGGAGACGGAGCTAACTATGGCTACACCTTC; cdr3_aa: CASQGGDGANYGYTF; v_call: TRBV6-5; clone_size: -; d_call: TRBD1; j_call: TRBJ1-2
cdr3_nt: TGTGCCAGCAGCGTCGCAGGATTGAACACCGGGGAGCTGTTTTTT; cdr3_aa: CASSVAGLNTGELFF; v_call: TRBV9; clone_size: -; d_call: -; j_call: TRBJ2-2
cdr3_nt: TGTGCCAGTAAAGGGAGGGAGAACACTGAAGCTTTCTTT; cdr3_aa: CASKGRENTEAFF; v_call: TRBV19; clone_size: -; d_call: -; j_call: TRBJ1-1
cdr3_nt: TGTGCCAGCAGCTTAGGTCAGGGTATGAACACTGAAGCTTTCTTT; cdr3_aa: CASSLGQGMNTEAFF; v_call: TRBV13; clone_size: -; d_call: -; j_call: TRBJ1-1
cdr3_nt: TGTGCTAGTGGCCCGGGACAGGGGTCCTACGAGCAGTACTTC; cdr3_aa: CASGPGQGSYEQYF; v_call: TRBV12-5; clone_size: -; d_call: TRBD1; j_call: TRBJ2-7
cdr3_nt: TGTGCCAGCAGCTTCCAGGGGGGGGCAAGCACTGAAGCTTTCTTT; cdr3_aa: CASSFQGGASTEAFF; v_call: TRBV11-3; clone_size: few; d_call: TRBD1; j_call: TRBJ1-1
cdr3_nt: TGTGCCAGCAGCTTAGAACAGGGCTTCAATCAGCCCCAGCATTTT; cdr3_aa: CASSLEQGFNQPQHF; v_call: TRBV7-6; clone_size: -; d_call: -; j_call: TRBJ1-5